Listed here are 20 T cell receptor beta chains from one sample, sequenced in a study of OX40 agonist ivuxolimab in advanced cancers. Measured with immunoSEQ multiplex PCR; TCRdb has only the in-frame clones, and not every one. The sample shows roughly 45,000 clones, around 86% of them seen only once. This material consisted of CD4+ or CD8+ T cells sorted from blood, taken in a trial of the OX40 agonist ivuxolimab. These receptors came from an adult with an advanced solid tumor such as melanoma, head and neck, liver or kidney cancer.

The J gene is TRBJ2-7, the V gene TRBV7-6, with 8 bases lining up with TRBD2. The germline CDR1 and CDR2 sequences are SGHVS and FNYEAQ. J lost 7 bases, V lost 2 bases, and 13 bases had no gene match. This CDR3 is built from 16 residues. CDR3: CASSLPRDGRAGEQYF. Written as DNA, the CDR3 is TGTGCCAGCAGCTTACCCCGCGACGGGAGGGCCGGGGAGCAGTACTTC.

In nucleotides, the CDR3 is TGTGCCAGCAGCGTTTCCGCAGGGGGTATCATGAACACTGAAGCTTTCTTT. This encodes CASSVSAGGIMNTEAFF. V usage is TRBV9 and J usage is TRBJ1-1, with 7 bases matching TRBD1. J was trimmed by 0 bases and V by 2 bases; bases with no gene match: 10. The V gene's germline CDR1 is SGDLS and CDR2 YYNGEE. This CDR3 is built from 17 residues.

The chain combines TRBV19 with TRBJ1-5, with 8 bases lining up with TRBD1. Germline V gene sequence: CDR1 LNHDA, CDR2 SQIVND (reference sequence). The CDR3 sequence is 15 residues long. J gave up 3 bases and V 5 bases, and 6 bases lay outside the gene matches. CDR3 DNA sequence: TGTGCCAGTAGTCCGACAGGGGCTCACAATCAGCCCCAGCATTTT. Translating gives CASSPTGAHNQPQHF.

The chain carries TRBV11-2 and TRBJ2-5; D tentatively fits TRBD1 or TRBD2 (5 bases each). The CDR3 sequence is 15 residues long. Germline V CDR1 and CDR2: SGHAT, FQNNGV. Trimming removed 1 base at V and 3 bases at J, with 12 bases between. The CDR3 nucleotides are TGTGCCAGCAGCTTAGGGGCAGGGAGCGAAGAGACCCAGTACTTC. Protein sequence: CASSLGAGSEETQYF.

CDR3 protein: CASSPTETRLERWGQYF. The CDR3 nucleotides are TGTGCCAGCAGCCCCACCGAAACTCGTCTAGAGCGATGGGGGCAGTACTTC. V is TRBV11-2 and J is TRBJ2-7, with D unclear. The germline V gene has CDR1 SGHAT and CDR2 FQNNGV. The CDR3 has 17 residues. Trimming left V 5 bases short and J 9 bases short, with 29 bases between.

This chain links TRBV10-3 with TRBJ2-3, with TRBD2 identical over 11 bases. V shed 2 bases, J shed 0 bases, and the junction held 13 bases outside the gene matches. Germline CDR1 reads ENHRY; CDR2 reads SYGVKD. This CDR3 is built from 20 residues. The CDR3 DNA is TGTGCCATCAGTGAGGACCCGGGACTAGCGGCAGAAGGTAGCACAGATACGCAGTATTTT. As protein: CAISEDPGLAAEGSTDTQYF.

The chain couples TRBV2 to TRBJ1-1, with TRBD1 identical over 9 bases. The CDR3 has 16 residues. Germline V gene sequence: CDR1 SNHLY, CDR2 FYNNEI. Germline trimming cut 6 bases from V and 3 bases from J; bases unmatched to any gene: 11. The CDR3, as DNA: TGTGCCAGCAGCCTCATGGGACAGGGATCCTACACTGAAGCTTTCTTT. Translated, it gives CASSLMGQGSYTEAFF.

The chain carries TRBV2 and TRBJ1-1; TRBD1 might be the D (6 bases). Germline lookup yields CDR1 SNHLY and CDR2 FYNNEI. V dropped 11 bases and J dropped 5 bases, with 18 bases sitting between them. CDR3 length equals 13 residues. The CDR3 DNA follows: TGTGCCTCCGAAAAGGGGGAGGGGACTGAAGCTTTCTTT. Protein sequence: CASEKGEGTEAFF.

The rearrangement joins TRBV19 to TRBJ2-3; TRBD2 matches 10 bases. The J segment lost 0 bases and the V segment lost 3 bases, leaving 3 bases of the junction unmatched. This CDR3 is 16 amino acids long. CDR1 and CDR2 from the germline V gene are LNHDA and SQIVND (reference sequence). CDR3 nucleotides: TGTGCCAGTAGTATGATAGCGGGGGGTAGCACAGATACGCAGTATTTT. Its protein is CASSMIAGGSTDTQYF.

CDR3 sequence: CASRSTGHKGYTF. The CDR3 nucleotides read TGTGCCAGCAGAAGCACTGGACATAAGGGCTACACCTTC. The V call is TRBV6-4, the J call TRBJ1-2, with D possibly matching TRBD1 (5 bases). CDR1 and CDR2 (germline): MRHNA, SNTAGT. The CDR3 is 13 residues long. The V gene lost 6 bases and the J gene lost 8 bases, with 16 bases spanning the gap.

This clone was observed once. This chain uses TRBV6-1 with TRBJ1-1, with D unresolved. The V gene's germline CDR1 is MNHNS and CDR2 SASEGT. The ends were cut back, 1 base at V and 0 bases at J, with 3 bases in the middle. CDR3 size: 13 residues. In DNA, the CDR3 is TGTGCCAGCAGTGAAGGCCTGAACACTGAAGCTTTCTTT. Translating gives CASSEGLNTEAFF.

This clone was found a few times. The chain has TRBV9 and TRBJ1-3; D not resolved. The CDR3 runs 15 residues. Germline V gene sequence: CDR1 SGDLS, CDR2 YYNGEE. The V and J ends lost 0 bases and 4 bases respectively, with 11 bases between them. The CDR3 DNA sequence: TGTGCCAGCAGCGTAGGGCTTGGAAGAGGAAACACCATATATTTT. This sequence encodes CASSVGLGRGNTIYF.

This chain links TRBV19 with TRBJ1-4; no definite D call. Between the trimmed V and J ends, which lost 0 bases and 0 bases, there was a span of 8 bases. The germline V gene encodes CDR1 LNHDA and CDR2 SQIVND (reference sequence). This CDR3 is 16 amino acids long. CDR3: CASSIDDTSTNEKLFF. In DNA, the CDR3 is TGTGCCAGTAGTATAGATGACACCTCAACTAATGAAAAACTGTTTTTT.

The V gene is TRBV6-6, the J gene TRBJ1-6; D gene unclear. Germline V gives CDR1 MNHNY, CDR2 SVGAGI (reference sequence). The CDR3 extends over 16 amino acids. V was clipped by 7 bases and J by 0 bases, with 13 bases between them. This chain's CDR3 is CASTPNQSSYNSPLHF. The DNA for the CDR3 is TGTGCCAGCACCCCGAACCAAAGCTCCTATAATTCACCCCTCCACTTT.

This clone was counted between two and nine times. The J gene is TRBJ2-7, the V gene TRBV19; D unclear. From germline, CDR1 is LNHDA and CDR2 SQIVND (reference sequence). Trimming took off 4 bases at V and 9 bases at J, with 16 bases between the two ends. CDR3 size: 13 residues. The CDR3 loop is CASSTNGVVRQYF. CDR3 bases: TGTGCCAGTAGTACAAATGGAGTGGTCCGGCAGTACTTC. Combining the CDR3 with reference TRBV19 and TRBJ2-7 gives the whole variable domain DGGITQSPKYLFRKEGQNVTLSCEQNLNHDAMYWYRQDPGQGLRLIYYSQIVNDFQKGDIAEGYSVSREKKESFPLTVTSAQKNPTAFYLCASSTNGVVRQYFGPGTRLTVT.

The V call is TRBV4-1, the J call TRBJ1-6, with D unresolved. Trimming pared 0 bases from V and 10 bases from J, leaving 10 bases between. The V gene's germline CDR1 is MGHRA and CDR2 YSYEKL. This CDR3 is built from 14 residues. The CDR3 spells CASSQEETASPLHF. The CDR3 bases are TGCGCCAGCAGCCAAGAGGAGACGGCGTCACCCCTCCACTTT.

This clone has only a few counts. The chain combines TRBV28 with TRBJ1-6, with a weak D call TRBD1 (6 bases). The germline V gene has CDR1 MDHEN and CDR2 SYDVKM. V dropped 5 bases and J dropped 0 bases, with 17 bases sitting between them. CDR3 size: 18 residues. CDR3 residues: CASSISTGLGSYNSPLHF. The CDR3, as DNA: TGTGCCAGCAGTATATCCACAGGGTTGGGCTCCTATAATTCACCCCTCCACTTT.

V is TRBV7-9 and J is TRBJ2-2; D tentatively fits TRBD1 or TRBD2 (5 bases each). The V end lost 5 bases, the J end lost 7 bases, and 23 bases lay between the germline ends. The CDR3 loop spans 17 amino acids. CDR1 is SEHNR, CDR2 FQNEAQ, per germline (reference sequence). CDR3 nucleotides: TGTGCCAGCAGCCTCTCTTGGGGACGGGATAGAGTCGGGGAGCTGTTTTTT. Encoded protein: CASSLSWGRDRVGELFF.

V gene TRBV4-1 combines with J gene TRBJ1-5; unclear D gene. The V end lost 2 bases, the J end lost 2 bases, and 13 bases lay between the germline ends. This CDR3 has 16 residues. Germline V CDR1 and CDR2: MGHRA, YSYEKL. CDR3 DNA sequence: TGCGCCAGCAGCCAACCGGGAACTGCCGGCAATCAGCCCCAGCATTTT. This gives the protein CASSQPGTAGNQPQHF.

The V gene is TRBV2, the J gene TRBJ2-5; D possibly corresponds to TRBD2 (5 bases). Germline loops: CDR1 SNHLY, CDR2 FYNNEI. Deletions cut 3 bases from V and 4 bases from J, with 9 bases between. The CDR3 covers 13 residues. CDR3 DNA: TGTGCCAGCAGTGACGGCGAGGGAGAGACCCAGTACTTC. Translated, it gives CASSDGEGETQYF. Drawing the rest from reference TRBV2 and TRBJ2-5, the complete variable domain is EPEVTQTPSHQVTQMGQEVILRCVPISNHLYFYWYRQILGQKVEFLVSFYNNEISEKSEIFDDQFSVERPDGSNFTLKIRSTKLEDSAMYFCASSDGEGETQYFGPGTRLLVL.